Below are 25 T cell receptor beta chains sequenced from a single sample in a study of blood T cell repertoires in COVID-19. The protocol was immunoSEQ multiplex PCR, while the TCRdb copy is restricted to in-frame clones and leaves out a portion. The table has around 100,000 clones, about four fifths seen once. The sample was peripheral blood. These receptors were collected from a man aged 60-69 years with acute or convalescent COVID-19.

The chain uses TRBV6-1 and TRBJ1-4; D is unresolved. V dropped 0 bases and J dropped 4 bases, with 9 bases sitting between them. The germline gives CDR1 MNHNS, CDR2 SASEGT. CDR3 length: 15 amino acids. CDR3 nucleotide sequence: TGTGCCAGCAGTGAAGCGGTAGGGAGTAATGAAAAACTGTTTTTT. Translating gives CASSEAVGSNEKLFF.

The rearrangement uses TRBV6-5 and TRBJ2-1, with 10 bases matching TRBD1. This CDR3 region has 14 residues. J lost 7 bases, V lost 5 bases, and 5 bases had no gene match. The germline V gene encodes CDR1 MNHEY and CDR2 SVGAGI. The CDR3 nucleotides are TGTGCCAGCAGTACTGGGACAGGGGAGAATGAGCAGTTCTTC. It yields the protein CASSTGTGENEQFF.

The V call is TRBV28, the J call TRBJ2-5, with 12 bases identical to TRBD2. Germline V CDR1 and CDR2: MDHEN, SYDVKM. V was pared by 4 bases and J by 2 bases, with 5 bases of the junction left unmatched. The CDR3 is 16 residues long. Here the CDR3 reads CASSSMTSGSQETQYF. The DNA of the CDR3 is TGTGCCAGCAGTTCCATGACTAGCGGGAGTCAAGAGACCCAGTACTTC.

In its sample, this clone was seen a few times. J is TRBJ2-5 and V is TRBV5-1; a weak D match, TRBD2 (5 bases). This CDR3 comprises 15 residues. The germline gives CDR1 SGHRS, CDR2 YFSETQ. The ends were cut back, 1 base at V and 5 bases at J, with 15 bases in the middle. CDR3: CASSLSGDSRETQYF. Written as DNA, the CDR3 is TGCGCCAGCAGCTTGTCCGGGGATAGTCGGGAGACCCAGTACTTC.

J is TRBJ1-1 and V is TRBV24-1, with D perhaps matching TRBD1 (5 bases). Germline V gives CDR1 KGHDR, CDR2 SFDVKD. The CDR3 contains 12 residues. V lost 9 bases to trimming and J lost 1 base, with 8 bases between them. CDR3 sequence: CATRGGNTEAFF. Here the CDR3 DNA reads TGTGCCACCCGGGGGGGGAACACTGAAGCTTTCTTT.

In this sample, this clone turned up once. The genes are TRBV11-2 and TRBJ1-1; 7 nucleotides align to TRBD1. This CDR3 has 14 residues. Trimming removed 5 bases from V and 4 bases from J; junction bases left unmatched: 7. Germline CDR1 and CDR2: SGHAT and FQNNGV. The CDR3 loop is CASSRSRGSTEAFF. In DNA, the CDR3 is TGTGCCAGCAGCCGAAGCAGGGGGAGCACTGAAGCTTTCTTT.

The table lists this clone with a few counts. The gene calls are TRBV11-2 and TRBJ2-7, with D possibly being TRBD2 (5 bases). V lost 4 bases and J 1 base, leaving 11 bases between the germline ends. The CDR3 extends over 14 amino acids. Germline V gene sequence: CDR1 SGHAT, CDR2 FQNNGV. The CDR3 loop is CASSSFRDSYEQYF. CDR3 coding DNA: TGTGCCAGCAGCTCATTCCGGGATTCCTACGAGCAGTACTTC. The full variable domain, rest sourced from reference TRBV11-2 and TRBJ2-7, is EAGVAQSPRYKIIEKRQSVAFWCNPISGHATLYWYQQILGQGPKLLIQFQNNGVVDDSQLPKDRFSAERLKGVDSTLKIQPAKLEDSAVYLCASSSFRDSYEQYFGPGTRLTVT.

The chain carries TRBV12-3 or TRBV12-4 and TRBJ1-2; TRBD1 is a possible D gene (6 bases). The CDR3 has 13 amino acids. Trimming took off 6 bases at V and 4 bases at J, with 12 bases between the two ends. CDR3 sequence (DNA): TGTGCCAGCAGCTCGTCGACAGGCTATGGCTACACCTTC. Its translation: CASSSSTGYGYTF.

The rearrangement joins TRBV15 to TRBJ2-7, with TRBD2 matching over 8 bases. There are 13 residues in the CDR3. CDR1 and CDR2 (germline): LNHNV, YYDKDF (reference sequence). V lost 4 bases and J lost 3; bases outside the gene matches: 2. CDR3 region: CATSMGLGYEQYF. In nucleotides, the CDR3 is TGTGCCACCAGCATGGGACTAGGCTACGAGCAGTACTTC.

The CDR3 bases are TGTGCCAGCAGTTCCTACAGGGAAGGAAAACTGTTTTTT. Residues: CASSSYREGKLFF. The chain joins TRBV12-3 or TRBV12-4 to TRBJ1-4, with TRBD1 as a possible D gene (6 bases). This CDR3 has 13 amino acids. The V end was cut by 4 bases, the J end by 10 bases, with 13 bases between.

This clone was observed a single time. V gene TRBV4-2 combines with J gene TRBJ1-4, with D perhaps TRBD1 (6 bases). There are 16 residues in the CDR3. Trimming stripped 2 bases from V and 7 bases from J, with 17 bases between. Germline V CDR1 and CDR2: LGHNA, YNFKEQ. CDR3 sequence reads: CASSQTGGQGREKLFF. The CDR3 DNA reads TGTGCCAGCAGCCAAACGGGGGGGCAGGGTCGTGAAAAACTGTTTTTT.

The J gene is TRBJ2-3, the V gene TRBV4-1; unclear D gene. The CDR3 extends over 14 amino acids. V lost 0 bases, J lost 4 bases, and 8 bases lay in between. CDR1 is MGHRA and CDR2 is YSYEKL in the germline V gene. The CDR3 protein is CASSQDHGSDTQYF. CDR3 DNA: TGCGCCAGCAGCCAAGATCACGGGTCAGATACGCAGTATTTT.

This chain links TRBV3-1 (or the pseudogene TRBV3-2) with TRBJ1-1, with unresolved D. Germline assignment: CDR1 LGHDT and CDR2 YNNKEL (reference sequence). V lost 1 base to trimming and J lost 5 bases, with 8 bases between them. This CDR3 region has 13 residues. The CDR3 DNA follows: TGTGCCAGCAGCCAAGGAGGCAGAACTGAAGCTTTCTTT. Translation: CASSQGGRTEAFF.

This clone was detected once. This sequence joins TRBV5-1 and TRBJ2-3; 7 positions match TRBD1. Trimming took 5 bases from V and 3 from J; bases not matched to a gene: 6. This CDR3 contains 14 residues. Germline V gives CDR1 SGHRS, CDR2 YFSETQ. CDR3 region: CASRGGPVTDTQYF. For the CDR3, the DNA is TGCGCCAGCAGAGGGGGCCCCGTAACAGATACGCAGTATTTT.

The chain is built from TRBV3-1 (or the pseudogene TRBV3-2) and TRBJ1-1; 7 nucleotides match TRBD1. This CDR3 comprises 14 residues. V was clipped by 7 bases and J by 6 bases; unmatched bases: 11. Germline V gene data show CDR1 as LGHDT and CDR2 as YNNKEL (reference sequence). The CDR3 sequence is CASTILGGSAEAFF. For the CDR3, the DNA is TGTGCCAGCACCATCCTAGGGGGCAGCGCTGAAGCTTTCTTT.

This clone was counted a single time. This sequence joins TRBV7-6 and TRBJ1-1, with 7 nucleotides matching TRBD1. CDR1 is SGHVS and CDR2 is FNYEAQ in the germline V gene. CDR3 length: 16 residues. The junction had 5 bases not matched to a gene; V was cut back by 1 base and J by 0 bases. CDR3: CASSLEYGQVNTEAFF. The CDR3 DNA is TGTGCCAGCAGCTTAGAATACGGACAGGTGAACACTGAAGCTTTCTTT.

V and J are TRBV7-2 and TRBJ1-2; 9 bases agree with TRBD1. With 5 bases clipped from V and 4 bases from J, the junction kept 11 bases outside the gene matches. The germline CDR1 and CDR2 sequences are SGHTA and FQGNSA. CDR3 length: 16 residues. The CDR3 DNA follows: TGTGCCAGCAGCGATAAACAGGGGGCGTTCAGCTATGGCTACACCTTC. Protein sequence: CASSDKQGAFSYGYTF.

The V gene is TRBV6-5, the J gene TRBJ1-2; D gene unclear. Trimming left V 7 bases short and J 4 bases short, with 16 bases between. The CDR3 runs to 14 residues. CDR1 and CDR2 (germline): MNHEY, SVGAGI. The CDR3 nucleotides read TGTGCCAGCACAAACCTCGGGTCCGCCTATGGCTACACCTTC. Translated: CASTNLGSAYGYTF.

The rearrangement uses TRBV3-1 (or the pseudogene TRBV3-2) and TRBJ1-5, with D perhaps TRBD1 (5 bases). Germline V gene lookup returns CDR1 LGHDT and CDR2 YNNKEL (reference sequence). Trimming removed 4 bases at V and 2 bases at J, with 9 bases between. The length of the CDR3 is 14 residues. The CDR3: CASSRGVGNQPQHF. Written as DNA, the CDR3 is TGTGCCAGCAGCCGGGGGGTGGGCAATCAGCCCCAGCATTTT.

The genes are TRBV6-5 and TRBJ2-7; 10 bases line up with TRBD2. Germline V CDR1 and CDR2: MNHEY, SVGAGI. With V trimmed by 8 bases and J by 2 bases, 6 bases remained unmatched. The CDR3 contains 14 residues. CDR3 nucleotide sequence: TGTGCCAGCGGAAGGACTAGCGGTCCCTACGAGCAGTACTTC. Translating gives CASGRTSGPYEQYF.

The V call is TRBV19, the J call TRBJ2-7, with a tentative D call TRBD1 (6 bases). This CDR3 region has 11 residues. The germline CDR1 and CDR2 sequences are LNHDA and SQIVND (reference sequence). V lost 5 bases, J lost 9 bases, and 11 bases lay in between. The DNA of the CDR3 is TGTGCCAGTAGTGAACGGACAGTGCAGTACTTC. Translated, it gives CASSERTVQYF.

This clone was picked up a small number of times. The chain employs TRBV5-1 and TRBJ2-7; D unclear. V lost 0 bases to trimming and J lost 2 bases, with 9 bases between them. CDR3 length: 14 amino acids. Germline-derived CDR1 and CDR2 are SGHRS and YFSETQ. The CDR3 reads CASSLDLRTYEQYF. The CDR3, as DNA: TGCGCCAGCAGCTTGGATCTCCGTACCTACGAGCAGTACTTC.

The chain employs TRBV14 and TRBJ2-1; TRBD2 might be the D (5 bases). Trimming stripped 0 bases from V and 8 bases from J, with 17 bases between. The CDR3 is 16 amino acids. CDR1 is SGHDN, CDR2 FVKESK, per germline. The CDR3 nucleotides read TGTGCCAGCAGCCAAGATAGTGTGGCCGCGGGCGATGAGCAGTTCTTC. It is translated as CASSQDSVAAGDEQFF. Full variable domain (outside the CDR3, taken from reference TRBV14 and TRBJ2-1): EAGVTQFPSHSVIEKGQTVTLRCDPISGHDNLYWYRRVMGKEIKFLLHFVKESKQDESGMPNNRFLAERTGGTYSTLKVQPAELEDSGVYFCASSQDSVAAGDEQFFGPGTRLTVL.

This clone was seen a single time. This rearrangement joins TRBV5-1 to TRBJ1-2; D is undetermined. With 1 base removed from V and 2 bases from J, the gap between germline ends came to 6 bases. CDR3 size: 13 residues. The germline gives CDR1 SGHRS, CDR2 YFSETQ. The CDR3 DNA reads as TGCGCCAGCAGCTTGTGGGAGAACTATGGCTACACCTTC. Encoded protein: CASSLWENYGYTF.

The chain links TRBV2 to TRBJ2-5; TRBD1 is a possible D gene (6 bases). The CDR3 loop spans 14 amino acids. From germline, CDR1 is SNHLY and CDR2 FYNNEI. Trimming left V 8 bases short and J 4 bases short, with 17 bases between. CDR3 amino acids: CASHWMTGGETQYF. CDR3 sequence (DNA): TGTGCCAGCCACTGGATGACAGGAGGAGAGACCCAGTACTTC.